This TCR beta chain is from a study of shared clonotypes between healthy human individuals. Study-level results: Clonotypes shared by all four sorted-subset donors had higher generation probabilities than non-shared clonotypes. A handful of donors showed sharing of roughly 5% of naive CD4 clonotypes.

In regard to this clone: Its antigen is currently unknown.

The method was immunoSEQ multiplex PCR; TCRdb's version includes in-frame clones alone and lacks a portion of them. The sample has 2 million to 2.5 million clones, approximately 94% seen once. This CDR3 comprises 15 residues. Germline-derived CDR1 and CDR2 are GTSNPN and SVGIG (reference sequence). V lost 1 base and J lost 5, with 17 bases in between. The sequencing sample was made of naive CD4+ T cells sorted from blood. The subset is: CD45RA+ positively selected. The sequence derives from a man aged 18 to 29 in good health. The chain links TRBV30 to TRBJ1-1, with a possible D match to TRBD1 (6 bases). The DNA for the CDR3 is TGTGCCTGGAGTGGCCGGGCAGGGGCGGGAACTGAAGCTTTCTTT. Encoded protein: CAWSGRAGAGTEAFF.